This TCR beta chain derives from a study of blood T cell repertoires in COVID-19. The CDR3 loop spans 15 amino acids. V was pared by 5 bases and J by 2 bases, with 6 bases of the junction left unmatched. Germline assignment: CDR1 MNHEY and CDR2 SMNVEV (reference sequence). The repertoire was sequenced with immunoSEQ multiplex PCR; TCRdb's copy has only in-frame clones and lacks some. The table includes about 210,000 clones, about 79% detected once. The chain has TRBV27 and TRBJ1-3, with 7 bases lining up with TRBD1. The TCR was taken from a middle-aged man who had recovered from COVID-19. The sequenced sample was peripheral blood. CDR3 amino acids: CASSPLTGTGNTIYF. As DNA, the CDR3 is TGTGCCAGCAGTCCCCTGACAGGGACTGGAAACACCATATATTTT.